This TCR beta chain was observed in a study of T cells in Graves' hyperthyroidism and ophthalmopathy. Amplified TCR beta CDR3 regions derived from RNA transcripts. The HTBI primer set served for first-round RT-PCR of the TCR CDR3. TCRdb reanalysed the multiplex PCR reads using MiXCR and keeps one entry per CDR3 protein. The profile shows 410,000 or so distinct CDR3 sequences, roughly 14% of them singletons. A Clinical Activity Score of at least 3, a NOSPECS grade of at least 4 and a duration under 3 months were recorded in the ophthalmopathy patients. Patients having uncontrolled infection, another autoimmune disease, pregnancy or lactation were not included. Orbital computed tomography, thyroid ultrasound, serum thyroxine and TRAb, and clinical symptoms together informed the diagnoses. This clonotype was counted between two and nine times. This could be a read error, since a much larger clone is one nucleotide away.

This CDR3 has 14 amino acids. Germline V gene lookup returns CDR1 DFQATT and CDR2 SNEGSKA (reference sequence). Sequences were obtained from blood. The origin of this receptor is a man aged 18-30 years with Graves' ophthalmopathy. V is TRBV20-1 and J is TRBJ2-2; 8 positions match TRBD2. CDR3 in amino acids: CSANSGAGTRELFF. DNA for the CDR3: TGCAGTGCTAATAGCGGGGCAGGCACCAGGGAGCTGTTTTTT.